The 18 T cell receptor beta chains below all came from one sample that was sequenced in a study of regulatory T cells in long-lasting Graves disease. HTBI primers from iRepertoire and Arm-PCR of CDR3 regions yielded the TCR beta libraries. TCRdb re-analysed the multiplex PCR reads in MiXCR, keeping a single row per CDR3 protein. The repertoire consists of about 350,000 distinct CDR3 sequences, with 15% to 20% occurring once and the leading ten covering less than 35%. Time point of the sample: newly diagnosed GD, antithyroid drugs for less than 3 months. The TCR library was made from RNA extracted from PBMCs. The sample also formed part of further work on T cells in Graves' hyperthyroidism and ophthalmopathy.

The sequencing here drew on peripheral blood mononuclear cells (PBMCs), taken at new diagnosis, from a patient treated with antithyroid drugs. The receptors come from a man aged 40-49 years with Graves disease.

This clonotype has only a few counts. The chain couples TRBV20-1 to TRBJ1-6; D is unresolved. The V and J ends lost 3 bases and 0 bases respectively, with 12 bases between them. Germline lookup yields CDR1 DFQATT and CDR2 SNEGSKA (reference sequence). The CDR3 runs 16 residues. CDR3 in amino acids: CSARRRTSSYNSPLHF. As DNA, the CDR3 is TGCAGTGCTAGGAGGAGGACGAGCTCCTATAATTCACCCCTCCACTTT.

This chain connects TRBV5-1 to TRBJ2-5, with a possible D match to TRBD1 (6 bases). Looked up from germline, CDR1 is SGHRS and CDR2 is YFSETQ. The V end lost 4 bases, the J end lost 1 base, and 8 bases lay between the germline ends. This CDR3 has 13 amino acids. In nucleotides, the CDR3 is TGCGCCAGCAGCCCAGGGGTCCAAGAGACCCAGTACTTC. This gives the protein CASSPGVQETQYF.

This clonotype was counted ten times or more. The DNA of the CDR3 is TGCGCCAGCAGCTTTACCGGGACCCTAGGCGCTGAAGCTTTCTTT. Translating gives CASSFTGTLGAEAFF. J is TRBJ1-1 and V is TRBV5-1; TRBD1 might be the D (5 bases). The V and J ends lost 2 bases and 6 bases respectively, with 17 bases between them. Per germline, CDR1 SGHRS and CDR2 YFSETQ. CDR3 length: 15 residues.

There are many counts of this clonotype. The chain combines TRBV5-6 with TRBJ2-3; no clear D. This CDR3 spans 13 amino acids. Trimming left V 4 bases short and J 4 bases short, with 10 bases between. Germline values: CDR1 SGHDT, CDR2 YYEEEE. CDR3 bases: TGTGCCAGCAGCATTAGTGGTGCAGATACGCAGTATTTT. Encoded protein: CASSISGADTQYF. The full variable domain, completed using reference TRBV5-6 and TRBJ2-3, is DAGVTQSPTHLIKTRGQQVTLRCSPKSGHDTVSWYQQALGQGPQFIFQYYEEEERQRGNFPDRFSGHQFPNYSSELNVNALLLGDSALYLCASSISGADTQYFGPGTRLTVL.

This clonotype was detected a few times. The V and J genes are TRBV2 and TRBJ2-7; D gene unclear. Trimming took off 4 bases at V and 6 bases at J, with 10 bases between the two ends. Germline V gene sequence: CDR1 SNHLY, CDR2 FYNNEI. This CDR3 comprises 12 residues. The chain's CDR3 is CASSVTWGEQYF. CDR3 DNA: TGTGCCAGCAGTGTAACCTGGGGCGAGCAGTACTTC.

Ten or more counts support this clonotype. The chain has TRBV12-3 or TRBV12-4 and TRBJ1-5; TRBD1 might be the D (5 bases). V was clipped by 6 bases and J by 0 bases, with 9 bases between them. The CDR3 sequence is 14 residues long. The CDR3 DNA sequence: TGTGCCAGCAGGTGGGACGGTAGCAATCAGCCCCAGCATTTT. This gives the protein CASRWDGSNQPQHF.

This clonotype came up many times. The rearrangement links TRBV6-2 or TRBV6-3 to TRBJ2-5, with 7 bases identical to TRBD2. This CDR3 is 15 amino acids long. The germline V gene encodes CDR1 MNHEY and CDR2 SVGEGT. The ends lost 4 bases at V and 4 bases at J; junction bases unmatched: 9. CDR3: CASSFQRLAPETQYF. The DNA for the CDR3 is TGTGCCAGCAGTTTTCAACGACTAGCCCCAGAGACCCAGTACTTC.

This clonotype showed up just a few times. The rearrangement joins TRBV20-1 to TRBJ1-2; 8 positions match TRBD1. The trim removed 3 bases at V and 2 bases at J, leaving 8 bases unmatched. This CDR3 has 15 residues. Germline CDR1 is DFQATT and CDR2 is SNEGSKA (reference sequence). CDR3 loop: CSASPGQGANYGYTF. As DNA, the CDR3 is TGCAGTGCTAGCCCTGGGCAGGGGGCGAACTATGGCTACACCTTC.

The J gene is TRBJ2-7, the V gene TRBV7-2; D is unclear. Germline V CDR1 and CDR2: SGHTA, FQGNSA. This CDR3 has 14 amino acids. V was trimmed by 4 bases and J by 3 bases, leaving 13 bases between them. The CDR3 here is CASSSTRVIYEQYF. DNA of the CDR3: TGTGCCAGCAGCTCAACTCGGGTCATCTACGAGCAGTACTTC. The full variable domain, with the rest looked up from reference TRBV7-2 and TRBJ2-7, is GAGVSQSPSNKVTEKGKDVELRCDPISGHTALYWYRQSLGQGLEFLIYFQGNSAPDKSGLPSDRFSAERTGGSVSTLTIQRTQQEDSAVYLCASSSTRVIYEQYFGPGTRLTVT.

This clonotype occurred many times. V usage is TRBV2 and J usage is TRBJ1-1; TRBD1 is a possible D gene (5 bases). The germline gives CDR1 SNHLY, CDR2 FYNNEI. V dropped 2 bases and J dropped 7 bases, with 11 bases sitting between them. This CDR3 spans 13 amino acids. The CDR3 coding sequence is TGTGCCAGCAGTGAAACTTGGACACGTGAAGCTTTCTTT. Protein sequence: CASSETWTREAFF.

This clonotype appeared many times. This rearrangement joins TRBV28 to TRBJ2-7, with D tentatively TRBD1 or TRBD2 (6 bases each). The CDR3 sequence is 13 residues long. Germline V gene sequence: CDR1 MDHEN, CDR2 SYDVKM. Trimming pared 3 bases from V and 6 bases from J, leaving 12 bases between. CDR3 residues: CASSFWGAPEQYF. The DNA for the CDR3 is TGTGCCAGCAGTTTTTGGGGGGCACCCGAGCAGTACTTC.

This clonotype appeared a few times. The gene calls are TRBV29-1 and TRBJ2-3; D perhaps matches TRBD2 (6 bases). CDR1 is SQVTM and CDR2 is ANQGSEA in the germline V gene. V was pared by 1 base and J by 2 bases, with 13 bases between. The CDR3 sequence is 15 residues long. The CDR3 region is CSVEGPGLYTDTQYF. The CDR3 region has the DNA TGCAGCGTTGAAGGACCGGGACTGTACACAGATACGCAGTATTTT.

Worth noting for this clonotype: Possible read error: a much larger clone is one base away. The CDR3 nucleotides are TGTGCCAGCAGCCAAGAAGAAGGGAGACATCAGACAGGGGTGTACGAGCAGTACTTC. This encodes CASSQEEGRHQTGVYEQYF. The chain couples TRBV3-1 to TRBJ2-7; TRBD1 matches 8 bases. After removal of 0 bases from V and 4 bases from J, the junction contained 17 bases not matched to a gene. Per the germline V gene, CDR1 is LGHDT and CDR2 is YNNKEL (reference sequence). This CDR3 region has 19 residues.

The rearrangement links TRBV7-2 to TRBJ1-2; D not resolved. The CDR3 is 14 amino acids. The germline V and J ends were trimmed by 3 bases and 6 bases, with 14 bases remaining between them. The germline gives CDR1 SGHTA, CDR2 FQGNSA. For the CDR3, the DNA is TGTGCCAGCAGCTTCCTTCTAGGAGGGAATGGCTACACCTTC. Amino acids: CASSFLLGGNGYTF. The whole variable domain, filled in from reference TRBV7-2 and TRBJ1-2, reads GAGVSQSPSNKVTEKGKDVELRCDPISGHTALYWYRQSLGQGLEFLIYFQGNSAPDKSGLPSDRFSAERTGGSVSTLTIQRTQQEDSAVYLCASSFLLGGNGYTFGSGTRLTVV.

This clonotype showed up just once. A much bigger clone sits one base away, suggesting this may be a read error. The conserved closing phenylalanine or tryptophan is absent in this CDR3, likely reflecting a read error. The V and J genes are TRBV6-5 and TRBJ2-7; D is unresolved. Germline assignment: CDR1 MNHEY and CDR2 SVGAGI. V was pared by 2 bases and J by 0 bases, with 8 bases between. The length of the CDR3 is 14 residues. The CDR3 nucleotides are TGTGCCAGCAGTTACGATCTGAGCTCCTACGAGCAGTACTCC. Protein product: CASSYDLSSYEQYS.

The chain couples TRBV5-8 to TRBJ2-5; a possible D gene is TRBD2 (6 bases). V was trimmed by 3 bases and J by 3 bases, leaving 18 bases between them. The CDR3 has 16 amino acids. The germline V gene has CDR1 SGHTS and CDR2 YDEGEE. The CDR3 DNA sequence: TGTGCCAGCAGCTCCATTTATGCGGGGATTAAAGAGACCCAGTACTTC. Protein: CASSSIYAGIKETQYF.

This clonotype was seen many times. The CDR3 nucleotides are TGTGCCAGCAGCCAAGATGCGGGGCTGGATGGCTACACCTTC. Translated, it gives CASSQDAGLDGYTF. The genes are TRBV3-1 and TRBJ1-2; tentatively, D is TRBD1 (5 bases). Germline CDR1 LGHDT, CDR2 YNNKEL (reference sequence). The CDR3 consists of 14 residues. V gave up 0 bases and J gave up 6 bases, with 11 bases separating them. The full variable domain, with the rest looked up from reference TRBV3-1 and TRBJ1-2, is DTAVSQTPKYLVTQMGNDKSIKCEQNLGHDTMYWYKQDSKKFLKIMFSYNNKELIINETVPNRFSPKSPDKAHLNLHINSLELGDSAVYFCASSQDAGLDGYTFGSGTRLTVV.

The sample holds many counts of this clonotype. The CDR3 loop is CSATRQGGEKLFF. In nucleotides, the CDR3 is TGCAGTGCTACCCGACAGGGTGGGGAAAAACTGTTTTTT. The rearrangement joins TRBV20-1 to TRBJ1-4, with 7 positions matching TRBD1. J gave up 8 bases and V 4 bases, and 7 bases lay outside the gene matches. The CDR3 has 13 amino acids. Per the germline V gene, CDR1 is DFQATT and CDR2 is SNEGSKA (reference sequence).